The 29 T cell receptor beta chains below all came from one sample that was sequenced in a study of T-cell memory formation after mild COVID-19. TCRdb reprocessed the 5' RACE reads via MiXCR and lists one record per CDR3 protein. The sample lists approximately 250,000 distinct CDR3 sequences; around 17% were seen once. The sample was PBMCs or a T cell subset sorted from them (not recorded which). These receptors were taken from a man aged 18-30 years who had mild COVID-19 (a few samples of this study predate the infection). Cell type and time point are not known.

This clonotype was counted only a few times. The rearrangement joins TRBV7-3 to TRBJ2-3; D remains ambiguous. Germline lookup yields CDR1 SGHTA and CDR2 FQGTGA. The CDR3 is 15 amino acids. V was pared by 2 bases and J by 0 bases, with 9 bases between. CDR3 protein: CASSLGVSSTDTQYF. The CDR3 bases are TGTGCCAGCAGCTTAGGCGTCTCTAGCACAGATACGCAGTATTTT.

This clonotype was recorded at least ten times. The V call is TRBV7-2, the J call TRBJ2-3; possibly TRBD1 or TRBD2 for D (5 bases each). In germline, CDR1 is SGHTA, CDR2 FQGNSA. Trimming shortened V by 2 bases and J by 2 bases, and 11 bases separated the two germline ends. The CDR3 contains 15 residues. The CDR3 DNA reads TGTGCCAGCAGCTTATCGGTGGGGGACACAGATACGCAGTATTTT. Translation: CASSLSVGDTDTQYF.

There are a few counts of this clonotype. This rearrangement joins TRBV7-9 to TRBJ1-2; maybe TRBD1 (5 bases). Germline V gene lookup returns CDR1 SEHNR and CDR2 FQNEAQ (reference sequence). V was pared by 0 bases and J by 6 bases, with 11 bases between. CDR3 length equals 14 residues. DNA for the CDR3: TGTGCCAGCAGCTTAGCGCCGCAGGGACATGGCTACACCTTC. Its translation: CASSLAPQGHGYTF. The whole variable domain, remainder taken from reference TRBV7-9 and TRBJ1-2, is DTGVSQNPRHKITKRGQNVTFRCDPISEHNRLYWYRQTLGQGPEFLTYFQNEAQLEKSRLLSDRFSAERPKGSFSTLEIQRTEQGDSAMYLCASSLAPQGHGYTFGSGTRLTVV.

This clonotype has more than one count but fewer than ten. This chain uses TRBV27 with TRBJ1-1; D is possibly TRBD1 (5 bases). Deletions cut 6 bases from V and 5 bases from J, with 16 bases between. The germline V gene encodes CDR1 MNHEY and CDR2 SMNVEV (reference sequence). This CDR3 is 14 amino acids long. The DNA for the CDR3 is TGTGCCAGCAGCCCTGGGGCGGGTCGGACTGAAGCTTTCTTT. Translated, it gives CASSPGAGRTEAFF.

V is TRBV4-3 and J is TRBJ1-2; 7 nucleotides match TRBD1. The CDR3 covers 14 residues. Germline CDR1 reads LGHNA; CDR2 reads YSLEER. V lost 5 bases and J lost 6; bases outside the gene matches: 9. The CDR3 protein is CASSKAQGDNGYTF. The CDR3 nucleotides are TGCGCCAGCAGCAAAGCGCAGGGGGATAATGGCTACACCTTC.

Only a few counts were recorded for this clonotype. The V gene is TRBV4-3, the J gene TRBJ1-1; possibly TRBD1 for D (5 bases). Germline V lookup: CDR1 LGHNA, CDR2 YSLEER. V was shortened by 3 bases and J by 4 bases, with 12 bases between the two germline ends. This CDR3 contains 14 residues. The CDR3 spells CASSHGAGGTEAFF. CDR3 DNA sequence: TGCGCCAGCAGCCACGGGGCGGGAGGCACTGAAGCTTTCTTT.

The chain has TRBV20-1 and TRBJ1-1; D remains unclear. The CDR3 spans 11 residues. Germline CDR1 reads DFQATT; CDR2 reads SNEGSKA (reference sequence). DNA for the CDR3: TGCAGGGCATCGAGGAACACTGAAGCTTTCTTT. It encodes CRASRNTEAFF.

In its sample, this clonotype was seen a few times. The V gene is TRBV6-2 or TRBV6-3, the J gene TRBJ2-1; 7 bases fit TRBD2. The CDR3 consists of 15 residues. J was trimmed by 4 bases and V by 2 bases; bases with no gene match: 5. CDR1 is MNHEY, CDR2 SVGEGT, per germline. Here the CDR3 reads CASSYRGVVYNEQFF. CDR3 DNA sequence: TGTGCCAGCAGTTACCGGGGGGTTGTGTACAATGAGCAGTTCTTC.

This clonotype was observed a handful of times. V is TRBV29-1 and J is TRBJ2-5; tentative D call: TRBD1 (6 bases). Trimming removed 2 bases from V and 4 bases from J, with 14 bases in between. CDR3 length equals 14 residues. Germline-derived CDR1 and CDR2 are SQVTM and ANQGSEA. CDR3 protein: CSVEHTGSGETQYF. CDR3 DNA: TGCAGCGTTGAACACACAGGGAGTGGAGAGACCCAGTACTTC.

The CDR3 DNA is TGTGCCAGCAGCCAAGATAACAGGCTGAGGGAGACCCAGTACTTC. Amino acids: CASSQDNRLRETQYF. The V call is TRBV4-2, the J call TRBJ2-5; a weak D match, TRBD1 (5 bases). The length of the CDR3 is 15 residues. CDR1 and CDR2 (germline): LGHNA, YNFKEQ. The V end lost 0 bases, the J end lost 5 bases, and 13 bases lay between the germline ends.

The CDR3 protein is CASSTPDRDSAEAFF. DNA of the CDR3: TGTGCCAGCAGCACTCCTGACAGGGATAGCGCTGAAGCTTTCTTT. This chain links TRBV5-6 with TRBJ1-1, with TRBD1 matching over 7 bases. CDR1 and CDR2 from the germline V gene are SGHDT and YYEEEE. The CDR3 contains 15 residues. Trimming removed 4 bases from V and 6 bases from J; junction bases left unmatched: 12. The full variable domain, completed using reference TRBV5-6 and TRBJ1-1, is DAGVTQSPTHLIKTRGQQVTLRCSPKSGHDTVSWYQQALGQGPQFIFQYYEEEERQRGNFPDRFSGHQFPNYSSELNVNALLLGDSALYLCASSTPDRDSAEAFFGQGTRLTVV.

This clonotype has a count of ten or more. V is TRBV12-3 or TRBV12-4 and J is TRBJ2-3; no firm D call. The CDR3 runs to 13 residues. Trimming took 7 bases from V and 4 from J, leaving 12 bases between them. The CDR3 loop is CASTLQRADTQYF. The CDR3 nucleotides are TGTGCCAGCACCCTCCAAAGGGCAGATACGCAGTATTTT.

The chain combines TRBV6-2 or TRBV6-3 with TRBJ1-1; TRBD1 is a possible D gene (6 bases). The germline V and J ends were trimmed by 10 bases and 3 bases, with 18 bases remaining between them. CDR1 is MNHEY and CDR2 is SVGEGT in the germline V gene. This CDR3 is built from 14 residues. DNA for the CDR3: TGTGCCACCCAGACAGGTCGGTGGGACACTGAAGCTTTCTTT. Its protein is CATQTGRWDTEAFF.

V and J are TRBV20-1 and TRBJ1-1, with D unclear. The CDR3 loop spans 13 amino acids. V lost 6 bases, J lost 1 base, and 12 bases lay in between. Germline CDR1 is DFQATT and CDR2 is SNEGSKA (reference sequence). CDR3 residues: CSALPQWNTEAFF. Written as DNA, the CDR3 is TGCAGTGCATTGCCCCAGTGGAACACTGAAGCTTTCTTT.

This clonotype occurred a few times. This sequence joins TRBV12-3 or TRBV12-4 and TRBJ2-5, with 8 bases that match TRBD2. Trimming at V came to 10 bases and at J to 4 bases, leaving 11 bases not matched to a gene. CDR3 length: 14 residues. For the CDR3, the DNA is TGTGCCACCAGGGACGGGGGGGCCAGAGAGACCCAGTACTTC. This translates into CATRDGGARETQYF.

V usage is TRBV12-3 or TRBV12-4 and J usage is TRBJ1-1, with D unresolved. The CDR3 contains 15 residues. Trimming removed 0 bases from V and 1 base from J, with 9 bases in between. CDR3 sequence: CASSLAGFENTEAFF. CDR3 DNA: TGTGCCAGCAGTTTAGCAGGGTTCGAGAACACTGAAGCTTTCTTT.

The rearrangement uses TRBV12-3 or TRBV12-4 and TRBJ1-3, with D maybe TRBD1 (5 bases). Trimming left V 6 bases short and J 0 bases short, with 15 bases between. The length of the CDR3 is 16 residues. This chain's CDR3 is CASSLPRQPSGNTIYF. The CDR3 DNA reads as TGTGCCAGCAGCCTCCCCCGACAGCCCTCTGGAAACACCATATATTTT.

The V and J genes are TRBV7-2 and TRBJ1-6; TRBD1 matches at 8 bases. CDR3 length equals 14 residues. V was pared by 5 bases and J by 12 bases, with 9 bases of the junction left unmatched. CDR1 and CDR2 from the germline V gene are SGHTA and FQGNSA. DNA for the CDR3: TGTGCCAGCAGCCTGGTTGGGACAGGACTACCCCTCCACTTT. Translation: CASSLVGTGLPLHF.

J is TRBJ1-2 and V is TRBV4-1; TRBD1 aligns across 7 bases. V shed 2 bases, J shed 5 bases, and the junction held 20 bases outside the gene matches. Germline loops: CDR1 MGHRA, CDR2 YSYEKL. The CDR3 loop spans 19 amino acids. The CDR3 spells CASSQPTGTILNSGYGYTF. CDR3 bases: TGCGCCAGCAGCCAACCGACAGGGACTATTCTAAACTCGGGTTATGGCTACACCTTC.

This clonotype was counted a few times. The chain joins TRBV29-1 to TRBJ2-3; 7 nucleotides match TRBD1. CDR3 length: 15 amino acids. Germline CDR1 is SQVTM and CDR2 is ANQGSEA. V gave up 4 bases and J gave up 6 bases; unmatched junction bases: 13. DNA of the CDR3: TGCAGCGTTGGGCCCCGGGACAGTTCGTTCGATACGCAGTATTTT. Amino acids: CSVGPRDSSFDTQYF.

In nucleotides, the CDR3 is TGCGCCAGCAGCCGGGGGGGGACAGCTAATGAAAAACTGTTTTTT. Its protein is CASSRGGTANEKLFF. The genes are TRBV4-1 and TRBJ1-4; 7 bases fit TRBD1. The CDR3 is 15 residues long. Germline lookup yields CDR1 MGHRA and CDR2 YSYEKL. Trimming at V came to 4 bases and at J to 3 bases, leaving 5 bases not matched to a gene.

The chain combines TRBV11-2 with TRBJ2-1, with a tentative D call TRBD2 (5 bases). The length of the CDR3 is 12 residues. Germline values: CDR1 SGHAT, CDR2 FQNNGV. V was shortened by 4 bases and J by 8 bases, with 9 bases between the two germline ends. The CDR3 sequence is CASSSGVYEQFF. In nucleotides, the CDR3 is TGTGCCAGCAGCTCCGGGGTCTATGAGCAGTTCTTC.

This clonotype was observed a few times. V usage is TRBV19 and J usage is TRBJ2-2; tentative D call: TRBD2 (6 bases). V gave up 9 bases and J gave up 4 bases, with 12 bases separating them. The CDR3 spans 13 residues. From germline, CDR1 is LNHDA and CDR2 SQIVND (reference sequence). The CDR3 DNA is TGTGCCAGCCACGTCGGGAGCACCGGGGAGCTGTTTTTT. It specifies CASHVGSTGELFF.

J is TRBJ1-5 and V is TRBV20-1, with D possibly being TRBD1 (6 bases). The CDR3 sequence is 14 residues long. Between the trimmed V and J ends, which lost 5 bases and 0 bases, there was a span of 11 bases. Germline loops: CDR1 DFQATT, CDR2 SNEGSKA (reference sequence). CDR3 protein: CSASGTPSNQPQHF. CDR3 sequence (DNA): TGCAGTGCTTCCGGGACACCTAGCAATCAGCCCCAGCATTTT.

The chain joins TRBV12-3 or TRBV12-4 to TRBJ1-5; 8 bases map to TRBD1. The V and J ends lost 5 bases and 5 bases, in that order; junction bases with no gene match: 11. This CDR3 has 16 amino acids. Written as DNA, the CDR3 is TGTGCCAGCAGTCCAAGCCGGGACAGGCGAGATCAGCCCCAGCATTTT. The encoded protein is CASSPSRDRRDQPQHF.

This rearrangement joins TRBV20-1 to TRBJ1-1, with D tentatively TRBD1 (5 bases). Trimming shortened V by 1 base and J by 5 bases, and 14 bases separated the two germline ends. The V gene's germline CDR1 is DFQATT and CDR2 SNEGSKA (reference sequence). The CDR3 spans 14 residues. The CDR3 bases are TGCAGTGCTAGAGCGGCAGGGCGGGGGACTGAAGCTTTCTTT. This sequence encodes CSARAAGRGTEAFF.

The rearrangement joins TRBV10-3 to TRBJ2-3, with a weak D call TRBD1 (7 bases). CDR3 size: 14 residues. Looked up from germline, CDR1 is ENHRY and CDR2 is SYGVKD. Trimming stripped 2 bases from V and 6 bases from J, with 12 bases between. The CDR3, as DNA: TGTGCCATCAGTGAGGGAGGGGGCTGGGATACGCAGTATTTT. Amino acids: CAISEGGGWDTQYF.

The chain is built from TRBV5-1 and TRBJ2-1; D gene uncertain. This CDR3 region has 14 residues. Looked up from germline, CDR1 is SGHRS and CDR2 is YFSETQ. Trimming left V 1 base short and J 4 bases short, with 9 bases between. Here the CDR3 DNA reads TGCGCCAGCAGCTTGTTATCGGTATACAATGAGCAGTTCTTC. This sequence encodes CASSLLSVYNEQFF.

This chain uses TRBV5-1 with TRBJ2-5; D could derive from TRBD1 or TRBD2 (5 bases each). V shed 4 bases and J shed 2 bases, with 12 bases lying between them. Germline V gives CDR1 SGHRS, CDR2 YFSETQ. The CDR3 has 14 residues. The CDR3 spells CASSQGTVQETQYF. As DNA, the CDR3 is TGCGCCAGCAGCCAAGGGACGGTACAAGAGACCCAGTACTTC.